This TCR beta chain is from a study of T cells in localized non-small cell lung cancer. Study results and caveats: Adjacent uninvolved lung had the highest clonality, suggesting focused antigen responses. Prolonged overall survival went with higher T cell density in the blood. Adjacent lung exhibited a median of about 56 among the 100 most abundant tumor clones.

J was trimmed by 12 bases and V by 7 bases; bases with no gene match: 9. Germline V gives CDR1 SQVTM, CDR2 ANQGSEA. The CDR3 extends over 11 amino acids. Remarks on this clone: What it binds is unknown.

Some clones are missing from TCRdb's copy, which holds only in-frame ones; the method was immunoSEQ multiplex PCR. The data contain about 64,000 clones, roughly 81% of them singletons. The chain combines TRBV29-1 with TRBJ2-1; 7 nucleotides line up with TRBD2. The receptor comes from a man aged 35 to 69 with stage II lung adenocarcinoma. This specimen consisted of PBMCs, obtained before any cancer treatment. CDR3 region: CSARVGTMQFF. The CDR3 DNA sequence: TGCAGCGCCAGAGTGGGGACTATGCAGTTCTTC.